The present entry profiles one T cell receptor beta chain with its context. The antigen is unknown. This entry belongs to a study of Ad26.COV2.S vaccination and SARS-CoV-2 variants. Notes on the study in general: Those who received vaccine or placebo ended up with similar non-spike TCR breadth. Participants in the vaccine arm had higher spike-specific TCR breadth; placebo recipients had lower.

V was shortened by 4 bases and J by 0 bases, with 5 bases between the two germline ends. The CDR3 is 13 residues long. Germline loops: CDR1 SEHNR, CDR2 FQNEAQ (reference sequence). TCRdb's copy holds only in-frame clones and misses some; the assay was immunoSEQ multiplex PCR. The repertoire holds about 350,000 clones, with about 91% as singletons. This receptor was obtained from a human donor who had recovered from COVID-19. V usage is TRBV7-9 and J usage is TRBJ2-3, with D unclear. Sequenced material: peripheral blood, taken after recovery from COVID-19. The CDR3: CASSSLSTDTQYF. The CDR3 coding sequence is TGTGCCAGCAGCTCTCTGAGCACAGATACGCAGTATTTT. Supplemented by reference TRBV7-9 and TRBJ2-3, the full variable domain reads DTGVSQNPRHKITKRGQNVTFRCDPISEHNRLYWYRQTLGQGPEFLTYFQNEAQLEKSRLLSDRFSAERPKGSFSTLEIQRTEQGDSAMYLCASSSLSTDTQYFGPGTRLTVL.